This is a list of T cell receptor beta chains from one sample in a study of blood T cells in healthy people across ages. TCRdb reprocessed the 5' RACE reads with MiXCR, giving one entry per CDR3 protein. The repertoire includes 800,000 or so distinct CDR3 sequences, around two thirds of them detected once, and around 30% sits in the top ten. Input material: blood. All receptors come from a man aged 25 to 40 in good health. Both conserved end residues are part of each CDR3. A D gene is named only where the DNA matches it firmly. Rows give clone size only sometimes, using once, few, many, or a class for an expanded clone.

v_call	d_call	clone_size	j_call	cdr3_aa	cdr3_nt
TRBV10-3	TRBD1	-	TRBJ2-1	CAISDGDRATNEQFF	TGTGCCATCAGTGATGGGGACAGGGCCACCAATGAGCAGTTCTTC
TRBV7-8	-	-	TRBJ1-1	CAGTSLGADLMNTEAFF	TGTGCCGGCACCAGCCTGGGGGCAGACCTCATGAACACTGAAGCTTTCTTT
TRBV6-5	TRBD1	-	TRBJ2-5	CASSYTTHRGGETQYF	TGTGCCAGCAGTTACACTACCCACAGGGGCGGGGAGACCCAGTACTTC
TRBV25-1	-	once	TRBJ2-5	CASRKFRDQETQYF	TGTGCCAGCAGGAAGTTCCGGGACCAAGAGACCCAGTACTTC
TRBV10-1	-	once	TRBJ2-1	CASSEWRLTWGEQFF	TGCGCCAGCAGTGAGTGGAGACTGACCTGGGGTGAGCAGTTCTTC
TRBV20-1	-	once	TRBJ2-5	CSARDLSGETQYF	TGCAGTGCTAGAGATCTGAGCGGAGAGACCCAGTACTTC
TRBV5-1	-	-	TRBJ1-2	CASGLTGTDYYGYTF	TGCGCCAGCGGACTAACCGGGACCGATTACTATGGCTACACCTTC
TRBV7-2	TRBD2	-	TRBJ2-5	CASSFMRGGHETQYF	TGTGCCAGCAGCTTTATGCGGGGGGGTCACGAGACCCAGTACTTC
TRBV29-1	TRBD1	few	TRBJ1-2	CSVRQGEGFYGYTF	TGCAGCGTTCGACAGGGAGAGGGGTTCTATGGCTACACCTTC
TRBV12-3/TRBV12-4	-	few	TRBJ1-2	CASTLGTHGYTF	TGTGCCAGCACTTTGGGGACGCATGGCTACACCTTC
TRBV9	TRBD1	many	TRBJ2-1	CASSVNPGQGNNEQFF	TGTGCCAGCAGCGTCAATCCGGGACAGGGAAACAATGAGCAGTTCTTC